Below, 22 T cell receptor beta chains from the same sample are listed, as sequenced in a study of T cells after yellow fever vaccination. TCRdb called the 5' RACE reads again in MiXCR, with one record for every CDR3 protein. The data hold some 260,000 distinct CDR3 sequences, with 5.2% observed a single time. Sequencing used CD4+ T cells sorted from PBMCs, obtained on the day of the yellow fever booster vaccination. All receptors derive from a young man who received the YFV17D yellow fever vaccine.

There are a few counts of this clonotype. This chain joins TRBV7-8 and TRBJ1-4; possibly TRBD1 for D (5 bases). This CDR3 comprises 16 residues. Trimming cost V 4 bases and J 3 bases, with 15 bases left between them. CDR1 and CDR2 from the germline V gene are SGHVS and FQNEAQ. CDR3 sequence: CASSSLPGRSNEKLFF. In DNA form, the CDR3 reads TGTGCCAGCAGCTCATTACCGGGACGGTCTAATGAAAAACTGTTTTTT. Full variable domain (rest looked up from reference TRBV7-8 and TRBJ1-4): GAGVSQSPRYKVAKRGQDVALRCDPISGHVSLFWYQQALGQGPEFLTYFQNEAQLDKSGLPSDRFFAERPEGSVSTLKIQRTQQEDSAVYLCASSSLPGRSNEKLFFGSGTQLSVL.

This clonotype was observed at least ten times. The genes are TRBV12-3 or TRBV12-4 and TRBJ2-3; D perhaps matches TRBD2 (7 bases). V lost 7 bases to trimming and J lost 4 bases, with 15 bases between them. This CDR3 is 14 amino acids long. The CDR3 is CASILGGGADTQYF. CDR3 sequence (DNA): TGTGCCAGCATCTTGGGGGGGGGCGCAGATACGCAGTATTTT.

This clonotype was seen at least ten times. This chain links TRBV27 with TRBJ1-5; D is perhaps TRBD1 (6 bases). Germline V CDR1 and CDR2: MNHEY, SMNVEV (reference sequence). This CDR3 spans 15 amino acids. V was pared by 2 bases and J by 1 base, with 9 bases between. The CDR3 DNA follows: TGTGCCAGCAGTTTAGCGGGGGGCAGCAATCAGCCCCAGCATTTT. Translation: CASSLAGGSNQPQHF.

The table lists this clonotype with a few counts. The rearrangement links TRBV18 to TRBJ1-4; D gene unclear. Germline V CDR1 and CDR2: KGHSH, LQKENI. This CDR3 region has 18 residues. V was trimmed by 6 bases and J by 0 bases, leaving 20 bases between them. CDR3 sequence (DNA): TGTGCCAGCTCCCCCCGACGCGCGAAGGGTCCAACTAATGAAAAACTGTTTTTT. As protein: CASSPRRAKGPTNEKLFF.

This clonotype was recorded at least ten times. The CDR3 loop is CASSVDWGGNTEAFF. CDR3 DNA: TGTGCCAGCAGCGTAGATTGGGGGGGGAACACTGAAGCTTTCTTT. This sequence joins TRBV9 and TRBJ1-1; a possible D gene is TRBD1 (5 bases). Deletions cut 0 bases from V and 1 base from J, with 10 bases between. The CDR3 spans 15 residues. Per germline, CDR1 SGDLS and CDR2 YYNGEE.

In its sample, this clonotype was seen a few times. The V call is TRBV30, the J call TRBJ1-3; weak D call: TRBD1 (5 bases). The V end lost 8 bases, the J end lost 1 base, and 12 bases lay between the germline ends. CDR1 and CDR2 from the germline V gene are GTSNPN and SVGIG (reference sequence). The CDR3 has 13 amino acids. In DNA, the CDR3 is TGTGCCGGGGCGAGGGGTTCTGGAAACACCATATATTTT. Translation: CAGARGSGNTIYF.

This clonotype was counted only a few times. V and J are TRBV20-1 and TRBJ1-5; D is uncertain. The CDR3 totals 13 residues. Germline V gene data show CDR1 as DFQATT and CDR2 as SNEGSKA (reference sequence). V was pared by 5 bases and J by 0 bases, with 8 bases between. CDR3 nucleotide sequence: TGCAGTGCTCTGCAGGATAGCAATCAGCCCCAGCATTTT. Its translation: CSALQDSNQPQHF.

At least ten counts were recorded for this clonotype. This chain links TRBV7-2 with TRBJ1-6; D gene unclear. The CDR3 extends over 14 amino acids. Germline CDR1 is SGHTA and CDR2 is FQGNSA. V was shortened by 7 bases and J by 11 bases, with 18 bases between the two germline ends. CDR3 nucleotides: TGTGCCAGCACCAACGATGTTGGCATTCCACCCCTCCACTTT. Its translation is CASTNDVGIPPLHF.

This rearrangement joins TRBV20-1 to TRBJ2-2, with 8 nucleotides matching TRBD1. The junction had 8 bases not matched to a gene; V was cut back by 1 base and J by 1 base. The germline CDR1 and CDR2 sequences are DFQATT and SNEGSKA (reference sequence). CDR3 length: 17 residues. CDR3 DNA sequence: TGCAGTGCTAGAGGCCCTACCGGGACAGGGAACACCGGGGAGCTGTTTTTT. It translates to CSARGPTGTGNTGELFF.

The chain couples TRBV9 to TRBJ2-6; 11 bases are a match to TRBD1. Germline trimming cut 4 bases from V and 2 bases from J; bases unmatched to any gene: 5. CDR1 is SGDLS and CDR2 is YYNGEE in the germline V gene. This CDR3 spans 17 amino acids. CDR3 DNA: TGTGCCAGCAGCAAAACGGGACAGGGGGCTGGGGCCAACGTCCTGACTTTC. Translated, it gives CASSKTGQGAGANVLTF.

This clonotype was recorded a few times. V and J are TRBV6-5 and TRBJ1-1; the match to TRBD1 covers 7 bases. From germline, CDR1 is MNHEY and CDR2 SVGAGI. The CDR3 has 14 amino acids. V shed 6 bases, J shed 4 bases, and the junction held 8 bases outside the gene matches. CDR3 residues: CASRVNRGSTEAFF. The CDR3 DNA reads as TGTGCCAGCAGGGTGAACAGGGGATCCACTGAAGCTTTCTTT.

The CDR3 DNA is TGTGCCAGCAGTCCCGACACGTTGGAGACCCAGTACTTC. It encodes CASSPDTLETQYF. The chain links TRBV5-5 to TRBJ2-5; D remains unclear. The CDR3 loop spans 13 amino acids. Trimming took off 5 bases at V and 5 bases at J, with 13 bases between the two ends. Germline CDR1 reads SGHKS; CDR2 reads YYEKEE (reference sequence).

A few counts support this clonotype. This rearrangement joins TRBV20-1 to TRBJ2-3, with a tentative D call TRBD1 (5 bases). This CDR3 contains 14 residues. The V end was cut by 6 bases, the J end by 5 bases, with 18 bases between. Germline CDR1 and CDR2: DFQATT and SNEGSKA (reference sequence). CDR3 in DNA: TGCAGTGCGGAAACCCCCTCTAGGGGAGATACGCAGTATTTT. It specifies CSAETPSRGDTQYF.

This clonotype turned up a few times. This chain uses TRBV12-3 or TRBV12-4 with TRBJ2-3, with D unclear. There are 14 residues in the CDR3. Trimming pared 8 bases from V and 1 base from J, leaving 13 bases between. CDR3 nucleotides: TGTGCCAGCCGTAGGGAATGGGGCACAGATACGCAGTATTTT. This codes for CASRREWGTDTQYF.

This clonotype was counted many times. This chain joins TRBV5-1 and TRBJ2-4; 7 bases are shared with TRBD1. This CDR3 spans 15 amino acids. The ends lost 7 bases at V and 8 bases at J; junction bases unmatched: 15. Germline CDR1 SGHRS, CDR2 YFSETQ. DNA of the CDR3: TGCGCCAGCCAAAATTCCGGGACAGAAGTCGACATTCAGTACTTC. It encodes CASQNSGTEVDIQYF.

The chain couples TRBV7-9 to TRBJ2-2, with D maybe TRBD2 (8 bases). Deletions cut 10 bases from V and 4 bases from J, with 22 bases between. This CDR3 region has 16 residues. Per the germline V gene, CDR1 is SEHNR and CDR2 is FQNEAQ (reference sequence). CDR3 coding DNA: TGTGCCACCCGCCGGGAGGGGGCAGTGTTCACCGGGGAGCTGTTTTTT. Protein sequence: CATRREGAVFTGELFF. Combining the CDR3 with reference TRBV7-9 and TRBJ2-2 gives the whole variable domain DTGVSQNPRHKITKRGQNVTFRCDPISEHNRLYWYRQTLGQGPEFLTYFQNEAQLEKSRLLSDRFSAERPKGSFSTLEIQRTEQGDSAMYLCATRREGAVFTGELFFGEGSRLTVL.

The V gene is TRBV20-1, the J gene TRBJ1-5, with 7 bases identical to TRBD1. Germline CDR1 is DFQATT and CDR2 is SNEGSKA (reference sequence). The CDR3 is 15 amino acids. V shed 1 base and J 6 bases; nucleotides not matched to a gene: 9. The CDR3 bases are TGCAGTGCTAGAGGTCCAGGGGGGGTCGGTCAGCCCCAGCATTTT. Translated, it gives CSARGPGGVGQPQHF.

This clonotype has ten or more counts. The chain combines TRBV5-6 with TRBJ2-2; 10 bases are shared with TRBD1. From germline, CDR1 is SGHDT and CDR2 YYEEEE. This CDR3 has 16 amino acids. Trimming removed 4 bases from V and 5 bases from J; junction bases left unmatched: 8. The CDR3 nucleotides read TGTGCCAGCAGCATCCGACAGGGGGCGTTTACCGGGGAGCTGTTTTTT. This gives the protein CASSIRQGAFTGELFF.

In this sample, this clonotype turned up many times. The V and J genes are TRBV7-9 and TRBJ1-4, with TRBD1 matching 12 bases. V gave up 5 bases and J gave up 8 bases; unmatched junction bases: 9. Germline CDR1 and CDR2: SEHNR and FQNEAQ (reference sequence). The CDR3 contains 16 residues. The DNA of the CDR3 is TGTGCCAGCAGCCCGGGGACAGGGGGCGCGAAAGAAAAACTGTTTTTT. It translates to CASSPGTGGAKEKLFF.

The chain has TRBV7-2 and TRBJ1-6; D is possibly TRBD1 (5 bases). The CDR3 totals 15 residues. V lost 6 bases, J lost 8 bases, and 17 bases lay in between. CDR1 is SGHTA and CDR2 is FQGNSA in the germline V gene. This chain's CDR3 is CASRFPGRAHSPLHF. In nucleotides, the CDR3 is TGTGCCAGCAGGTTCCCTGGCAGGGCTCATTCACCCCTCCACTTT.

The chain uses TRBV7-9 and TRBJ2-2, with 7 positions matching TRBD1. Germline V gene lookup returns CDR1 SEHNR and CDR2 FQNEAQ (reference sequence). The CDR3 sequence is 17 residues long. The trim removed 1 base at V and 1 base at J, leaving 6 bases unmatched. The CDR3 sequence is CASSLVPGTENTGELFF. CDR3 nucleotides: TGTGCCAGCAGCTTAGTCCCCGGGACAGAGAACACCGGGGAGCTGTTTTTT.

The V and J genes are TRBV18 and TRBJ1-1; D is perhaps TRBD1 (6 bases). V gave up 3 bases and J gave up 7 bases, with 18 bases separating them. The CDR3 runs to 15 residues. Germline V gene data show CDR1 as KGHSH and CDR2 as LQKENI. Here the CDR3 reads CASSPTGHREGEAFF. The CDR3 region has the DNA TGTGCCAGCTCACCGACGGGACACCGTGAGGGTGAAGCTTTCTTT. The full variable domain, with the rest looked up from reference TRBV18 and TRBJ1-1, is NAGVMQNPRHLVRRRGQEARLRCSPMKGHSHVYWYRQLPEEGLKFMVYLQKENIIDESGMPKERFSAEFPKEGPSILRIQQVVRGDSAAYFCASSPTGHREGEAFFGQGTRLTVV.